The rows below give T cell receptor beta chains drawn from one sample of a study of shared clonotypes between healthy human individuals. Here immunoSEQ multiplex PCR was the method, and the copy in TCRdb shows in-frame clones only, minus some. The sample comprises a few hundred thousand clones, less than 75% of which are singletons, and roughly 10% rests with the top ten. Material: memory CD4+ T cells sorted from blood. These receptors were obtained from a man aged 25-45 years in good health. Each CDR3 is given with its conserved first and last residue. The D gene is left open where the match is weak. Size values are once, few and many counts, or a class for expanded clones, and some rows have none.

once - TRBJ2-3 TRBV11-3 CASSLDRWGAVSTDTQYF TGTGCCAGCAGCTTAGATAGGTGGGGAGCGGTGAGCACAGATACGCAGTATTTT
once - TRBJ2-3 TRBV18 CASSPQLAGFTDTQYF TGTGCCAGCTCACCACAGTTGGCAGGGTTCACAGATACGCAGTATTTT
- TRBD2 TRBJ2-1 TRBV2 CASSAGLAGGIDSYNEQFF TGTGCCAGCAGTGCGGGACTAGCGGGAGGGATCGACTCCTACAATGAGCAGTTCTTC
- - TRBJ2-7 TRBV4-1 CASSQLLTGPSRSHEQYF TGCGCCAGCAGCCAACTGTTAACAGGTCCCTCCAGATCCCACGAGCAGTACTTC
- TRBD2 TRBJ2-3 TRBV29-1 CSVAGGPSSDTQYF TGCAGCGTGGCGGGAGGGCCCTCTTCGGATACGCAGTATTTT
- - TRBJ2-4 TRBV7-2 CASSFLTFGVKNIQYF TGTGCCAGCAGCTTCCTAACGTTCGGAGTCAAAAACATTCAGTACTTC
few TRBD1 TRBJ1-4 TRBV10-2 CASSPTRGPNEKLFF TGCGCCAGCAGTCCCACGAGGGGGCCTAATGAAAAACTGTTTTTT
- TRBD1 TRBJ2-2 TRBV5-1 CASSLTGGSGELFF TGCGCCAGCAGCTTGACAGGGGGCTCCGGGGAGCTGTTTTTT
- - TRBJ1-3 TRBV9 CASSGWDTGNTIYF TGTGCCAGCAGCGGATGGGACACCGGAAACACCATATATTTT
- - TRBJ1-4 TRBV19 CASSTSATNEKLFF TGTGCCAGTAGTACCAGCGCAACTAATGAAAAACTGTTTTTT
- - TRBJ2-1 TRBV10-3 CAIKRENYNEQFF TGTGCCATCAAGAGGGAAAACTACAATGAGCAGTTCTTC
- TRBD2 TRBJ2-1 TRBV7-9 CASSLGGLAGVGNEQFF TGTGCCAGCAGCTTGGGAGGACTAGCGGGAGTTGGGAATGAGCAGTTCTTC
- - TRBJ2-3 TRBV12-5 CASGRGAPGTQYF TGTGCTAGTGGCCGAGGGGCCCCGGGAACGCAGTATTTT
- - TRBJ2-2 TRBV19 CASSIFVGNGELFF TGTGCCAGTAGTATTTTCGTGGGGAACGGGGAGCTGTTTTTT
few - TRBJ1-5 TRBV10-3 CAIRGVLEQPQHF TGTGCCATCCGGGGGGTTCTGGAGCAGCCCCAGCATTTT
- - TRBJ2-3 TRBV7-9 CASSLGRSSTDTQYF TGTGCCAGCAGCTTAGGTCGCTCAAGCACAGATACGCAGTATTTT
- TRBD2 TRBJ2-7 TRBV28 CASSREVEQYF TGTGCCAGCAGCCGGGAGGTCGAGCAGTACTTC
few - TRBJ2-1 TRBV18 CASTPTGNEQFF TGTGCCAGCACACCGACGGGGAATGAGCAGTTCTTC
- - TRBJ2-3 TRBV5-1 CASSLGALASDTQYF TGCGCCAGCAGCTTGGGAGCCCTGGCGTCAGATACGCAGTATTTT
- TRBD1 TRBJ2-7 TRBV28 CASSPTGSRHYEQYF TGTGCCAGCAGTCCGACAGGGTCACGACACTACGAGCAGTACTTC
- - TRBJ2-7 TRBV14 CASSLTTTSYEQYF TGTGCCAGCAGCCTGACTACCACTTCCTACGAGCAGTACTTC
few - TRBJ2-5 TRBV18 CASSPNIGGEETQYF TGTGCCAGCTCACCAAATATCGGGGGAGAAGAGACCCAGTACTTC
- TRBD1 TRBJ2-1 TRBV29-1 CSGRGTGVYNEQFF TGCAGCGGCAGGGGGACAGGGGTTTACAATGAGCAGTTCTTC
- - TRBJ1-1 TRBV28 CASSLHTEAFF TGTGCCAGCAGTTTACACACTGAAGCTTTCTTT
- TRBD1 TRBJ1-2 TRBV5-4 CASSRDSSGYTF TGTGCCAGCAGTCGGGACAGCTCGGGCTACACCTTC
- - TRBJ1-2 TRBV28 CASSLGHQISGYTF TGTGCCAGCAGTTTGGGACACCAGATTAGCGGCTACACCTTC
- TRBD1 TRBJ1-2 TRBV25-1 CASSDRGPKGYTF TGTGCCAGTAGTGACAGGGGGCCAAAGGGCTACACCTTC
- TRBD2 TRBJ2-1 TRBV5-1 CASSLDGRGMVEQFF TGCGCCAGCAGCTTGGACGGGAGGGGAATGGTGGAGCAGTTCTTC
- - TRBJ2-7 TRBV5-1 CASSDLGPSWVGSYEQYF TGCGCCAGCAGCGACCTTGGGCCCTCATGGGTAGGGTCCTACGAGCAGTACTTC
- - TRBJ2-4 TRBV7-8 CASSLIRGENNIQYF TGTGCCAGCAGCTTGATAAGGGGAGAAAATAACATTCAGTACTTC
- - TRBJ2-1 TRBV12-5 CASGEGYPYNEQFF TGTGCTAGTGGGGAAGGCTACCCCTACAATGAGCAGTTCTTC
- - TRBJ1-4 TRBV7-9 CASSLEQGLKLFF TGTGCCAGCAGCTTAGAGCAGGGCCTAAAACTGTTTTTT
- - TRBJ2-5 TRBV2 CASSAHRALQETQYF TGTGCCAGCAGTGCCCACCGGGCCCTACAAGAGACCCAGTACTTC
- TRBD1 TRBJ2-7 TRBV7-9 CASSLEDRVLEQYF TGTGCCAGCAGCTTAGAAGACAGGGTGTTGGAGCAGTACTTC
many TRBD1 TRBJ2-7 TRBV6-1 CASSGWGTGVEQYF TGTGCCAGCAGTGGGTGGGGGACAGGGGTCGAGCAGTACTTC
- - TRBJ2-3 TRBV20-1 CSAGPLDTQYF TGCAGTGCCGGTCCGCTGGATACGCAGTATTTT
few - TRBJ1-1 TRBV27 CASSLEAMNTEAFF TGTGCCAGCAGTTTAGAAGCGATGAACACTGAAGCTTTCTTT
- - TRBJ2-6 TRBV7-8 CASSPQGGKPGANVLTF TGTGCCAGCAGCCCCCAGGGGGGAAAGCCTGGGGCCAACGTCCTGACTTTC
- TRBD1 TRBJ1-4 TRBV10-3 CAISRDRGEKLFF TGTGCCATCAGCCGGGACAGGGGTGAAAAACTGTTTTTT
- TRBD2 TRBJ2-3 TRBV7-2 CASSSPLAALGDTDTQYF TGTGCCAGCAGCTCCCCTCTAGCGGCCCTTGGGGACACAGATACGCAGTATTTT
- - TRBJ2-5 TRBV7-7 CASSSSRVMETQYF TGTGCCAGCAGCTCCTCCCGGGTGATGGAGACCCAGTACTTC